This TCR beta chain was documented in a study of T cell changes during pregnancy in multiple sclerosis. Germline lookup yields CDR1 LGHNA and CDR2 YNFKEQ. This CDR3 has 17 residues. V was pared by 4 bases and J by 5 bases, with 7 bases of the junction left unmatched. TCRdb's copy holds only in-frame clones and misses some; the assay was immunoSEQ multiplex PCR. The sample has about 100,000 clones; more than 80% are singletons. The sequenced sample was peripheral blood, obtained in the second trimester of pregnancy. The clonotype originates from a female donor with multiple sclerosis, enrolled in a pregnancy study. V and J are TRBV4-2 and TRBJ2-2; 13 bases are shared with TRBD2. Here the CDR3 reads CASSPRLAGGGTGELFF. The CDR3 DNA reads as TGTGCCAGCAGCCCCCGACTAGCGGGAGGCGGTACCGGGGAGCTGTTTTTT.